This T cell receptor (beta chain) was recorded in a study of post-analysis software for immune sequencing data. There are a few counts of this clonotype. Its specificity is unknown. The study's findings and limits: Multiple sclerosis patients had significantly lower normalized Chao1 diversity than controls. Relative to controls, patients had about 5 TRBV segments at higher frequency, with TRBV5-6, TRBV5-1 and TRBV20-1 among these.

Sequencing libraries made from TCR beta cDNA carried unique molecular identifiers. TCRdb analysed the PCR reads with MiXCR anew, one entry per CDR3 protein. The data contain some 260,000 distinct CDR3 sequences, about 38% of them singletons. The V gene end was trimmed by 5 bases and the J gene end by 13 bases; junction bases not matched to a gene: 20. The CDR3 has 17 amino acids. The germline V gene encodes CDR1 MNHEY and CDR2 SMNVEV (reference sequence). This chain links TRBV27 with TRBJ2-4; TRBD2 matches 10 bases. Sample: blood. This clonotype originated in a girl under 18 with multiple sclerosis. The CDR3 DNA sequence: TGTGCCAGCAGTCCCACCACTAGCGGGGTGTTCCAAGAGGCCCAGTACTTC. Translated, it gives CASSPTTSGVFQEAQYF.